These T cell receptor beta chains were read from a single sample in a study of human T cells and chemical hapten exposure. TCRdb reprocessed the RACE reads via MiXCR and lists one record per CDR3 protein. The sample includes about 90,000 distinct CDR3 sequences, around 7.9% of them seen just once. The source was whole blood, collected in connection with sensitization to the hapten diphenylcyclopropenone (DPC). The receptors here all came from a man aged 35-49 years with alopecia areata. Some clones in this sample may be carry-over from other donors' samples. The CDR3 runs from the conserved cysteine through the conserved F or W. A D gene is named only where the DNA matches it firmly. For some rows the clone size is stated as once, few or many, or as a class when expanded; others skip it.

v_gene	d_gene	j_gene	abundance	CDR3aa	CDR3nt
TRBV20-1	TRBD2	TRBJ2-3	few	CSAAVSGRRIADTQYF	TGCAGTGCTGCCGTTAGCGGGAGGAGGATCGCAGATACGCAGTATTTT
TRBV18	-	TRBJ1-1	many	CASSPQINTEAFF	TGTGCCAGCTCACCACAAATAAACACTGAAGCTTTCTTT
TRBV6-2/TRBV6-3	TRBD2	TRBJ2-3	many	CASSYLQNSGRADTQYF	TGTGCCAGCAGTTACTTGCAGAATAGCGGGAGAGCAGATACGCAGTATTTT
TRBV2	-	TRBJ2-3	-	CAIALSGSSTDTQYF	TGTGCCATCGCTCTGTCTGGGTCGTCCACAGATACGCAGTATTTT
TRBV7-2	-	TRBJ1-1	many	CASSLKGGRGTEAFF	TGTGCCAGCAGCTTAAAGGGGGGTAGGGGCACTGAAGCTTTCTTT
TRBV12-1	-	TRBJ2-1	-	CASSRRVSYNEQFF	TGTGCCAGCAGCCGGAGGGTCTCCTACAATGAGCAGTTCTTC
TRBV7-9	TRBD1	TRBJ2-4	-	CASSEDRGKNIQYF	TGTGCCAGCAGCGAAGACAGGGGCAAAAACATTCAGTACTTC
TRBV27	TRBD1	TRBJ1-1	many	CASRPSYGQGVTEAFF	TGTGCCAGCAGGCCGAGTTATGGACAGGGTGTCACTGAAGCTTTCTTT
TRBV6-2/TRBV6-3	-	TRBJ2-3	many	CASTYEATSTDTQYF	TGTGCCAGCACCTACGAAGCTACTAGCACAGATACGCAGTATTTT
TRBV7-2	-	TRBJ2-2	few	CASSPDYISGELFF	TGTGCCAGCAGCCCCGACTATATCTCCGGGGAGCTGTTTTTT
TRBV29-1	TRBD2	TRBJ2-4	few	CSVGTSGIDIQYF	TGCAGCGTTGGCACTAGCGGGATAGACATTCAGTACTTC
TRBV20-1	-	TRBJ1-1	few	CSARRGVNTEAFF	TGCAGTGCTAGAAGAGGGGTGAACACTGAAGCTTTCTTT
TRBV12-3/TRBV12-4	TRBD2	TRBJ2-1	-	CASTGTSGRSYNEQFF	TGTGCCAGCACCGGGACTAGCGGGAGGTCCTACAATGAGCAGTTCTTC
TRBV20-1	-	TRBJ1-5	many	CSARVGGPQHF	TGCAGTGCTAGAGTTGGGGGGCCCCAGCATTTT